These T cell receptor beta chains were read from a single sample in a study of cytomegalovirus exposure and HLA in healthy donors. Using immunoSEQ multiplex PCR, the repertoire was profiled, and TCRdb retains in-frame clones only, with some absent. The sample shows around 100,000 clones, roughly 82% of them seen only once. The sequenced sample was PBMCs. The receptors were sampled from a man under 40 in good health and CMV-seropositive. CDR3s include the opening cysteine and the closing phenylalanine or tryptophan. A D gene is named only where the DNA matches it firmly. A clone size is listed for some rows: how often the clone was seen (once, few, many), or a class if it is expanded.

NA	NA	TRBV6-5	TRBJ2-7	TGTGCCAGCAAGCGAGCGAGAACGAACTACGAGCAGTACTTC	CASKRARTNYEQYF
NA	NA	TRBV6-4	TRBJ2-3	TGTGCCAGCAGTGAGGCGGAGAGCACAGATACGCAGTATTTT	CASSEAESTDTQYF
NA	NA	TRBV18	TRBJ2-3	TGTGCCAGCTCACTCGACACTAGCAGAGATACGCAGTATTTT	CASSLDTSRDTQYF
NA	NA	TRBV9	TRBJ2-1	TGTGCCAGCAGCGTAGAGACTCAAGTGGTCCATGAGCAGTTCTTC	CASSVETQVVHEQFF
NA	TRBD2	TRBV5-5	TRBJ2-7	TGTGCCAGCAGCTTCGATCCTAGCGGGAGGGTGTGGGAGCAGTACTTC	CASSFDPSGRVWEQYF
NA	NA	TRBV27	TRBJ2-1	TGTGCCAGCAGTTTATCCCAGGGGACCTACAATGAGCAGTTCTTC	CASSLSQGTYNEQFF
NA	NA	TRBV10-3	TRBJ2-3	TGTGCCATCAGTGGACAGTCCGTCCCAGATACGCAGTATTTT	CAISGQSVPDTQYF
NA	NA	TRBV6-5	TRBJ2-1	TGTGCCAGCACCTTACCGGGTCTAGCGAGCAATGAGCAGTTCTTC	CASTLPGLASNEQFF
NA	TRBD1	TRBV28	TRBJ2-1	TGTGCCAGCAGTTTTAGGGGGCCGTCCTACAATGAGCAGTTCTTC	CASSFRGPSYNEQFF
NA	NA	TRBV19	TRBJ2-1	TGTGCCAGTAGTATAGGAACGGTGCAGTTCTTC	CASSIGTVQFF
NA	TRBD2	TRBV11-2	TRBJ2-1	TGTGCCAGCAGCTTTGGACTAGCGGGAGGGGAGCAGTTCTTC	CASSFGLAGGEQFF
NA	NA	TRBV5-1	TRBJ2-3	TGCGCCAGCAGCTTGGGCGGATTCACAGATACGCAGTATTTT	CASSLGGFTDTQYF
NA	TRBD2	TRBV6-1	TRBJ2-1	TGTGCCACCGCGGGAGGGCCGTATGAGCAGTTCTTC	CATAGGPYEQFF
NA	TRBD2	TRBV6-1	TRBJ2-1	TGTGCCAGCAGCGAAACTAGCGGGAGGGGACCCAATGAGCAGTTCTTC	CASSETSGRGPNEQFF
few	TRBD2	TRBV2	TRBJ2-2	TGTGCCAGCGGCGGGACTAGAGGGGCCGGGGAGCTGTTTTTT	CASGGTRGAGELFF
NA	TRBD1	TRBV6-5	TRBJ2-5	TGTGCCAGCAGTAGGATGACAGGGATCCAAGAGACCCAGTACTTC	CASSRMTGIQETQYF
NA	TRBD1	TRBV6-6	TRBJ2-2	TGTGCCAGCATCGGACAGGGAATCACCGGGGAGCTGTTTTTT	CASIGQGITGELFF
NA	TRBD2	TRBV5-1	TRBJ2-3	TGCGCCAGCAGCTTGGCCGCTAGCGGGAGGACAGATACGCAGTATTTT	CASSLAASGRTDTQYF
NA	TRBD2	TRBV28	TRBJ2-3	TGTGCCAGCAGTTTATCACCGGGACTAGCGGCTAGCACAGATACGCAGTATTTT	CASSLSPGLAASTDTQYF
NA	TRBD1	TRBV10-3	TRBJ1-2	TGTGCCATCACCGGGGACAGGACTAACTATGGCTACACCTTC	CAITGDRTNYGYTF
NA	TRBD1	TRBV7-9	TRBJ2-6	TGTGCCAGCAGCTTACAGGGGGCTTCTGGGGCCAACGTCCTGACTTTC	CASSLQGASGANVLTF
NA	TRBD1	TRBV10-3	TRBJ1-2	TGTGCCATCAGGGGGACAGGGTCTAACTATGGCTACACCTTC	CAIRGTGSNYGYTF
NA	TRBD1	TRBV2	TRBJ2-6	TGTGCCAGCAGTGAAGCCTATCTTTGGGGGACAGGGAGCTCTGGGGCCAACGTCCTGACTTTC	CASSEAYLWGTGSSGANVLTF
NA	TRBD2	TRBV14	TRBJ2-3	TGTGCCAGCAGGTTTAGCGGGAGTCTCACAGATACGCAGTATTTT	CASRFSGSLTDTQYF
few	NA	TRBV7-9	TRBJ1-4	TGTGCCAGCAGCTTATGGGGGCAGGGTGAAAAACTGTTTTTT	CASSLWGQGEKLFF
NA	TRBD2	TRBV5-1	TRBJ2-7	TGCGCCAGCAGACCCCTAACTAGCGGGACCTACGAGCAGTACTTC	CASRPLTSGTYEQYF
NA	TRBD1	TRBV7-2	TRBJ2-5	TGTGCCAGCAGCACGGACAGGGCCGCGCAGACCCAGTACTTC	CASSTDRAAQTQYF
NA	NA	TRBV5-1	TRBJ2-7	TGCGCCAGCAGCTTGGGTGTGGGGCCCGGGTTCTACGAGCAGTACTTC	CASSLGVGPGFYEQYF
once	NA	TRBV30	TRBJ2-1	TGTGCCTGGAGTCAAGGGGCTGTTAATGAGCAGTTCTTC	CAWSQGAVNEQFF
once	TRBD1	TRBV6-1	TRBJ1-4	TGTGCCAGCAGAGGACAGGGGTGGGATGAAAAACTGTTTTTT	CASRGQGWDEKLFF
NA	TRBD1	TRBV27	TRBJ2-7	TGCGCCAGCAGACGGACAGGTTTTTACGAGCAGTACTTC	CASRRTGFYEQYF
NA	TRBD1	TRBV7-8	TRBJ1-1	TGTGCCAGCAGCTTAGCGGGGACAGGGAGCGTGATCTTT	CASSLAGTGSVIF
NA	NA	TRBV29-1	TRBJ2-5	TGCAGCGTTGCTAACCATCAAGAGACCCAGTACTTC	CSVANHQETQYF
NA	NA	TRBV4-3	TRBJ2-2	TGCGCCAGCAGCCAAGATCTAGCACGAACCACCGGGGAGCTGTTTTTT	CASSQDLARTTGELFF
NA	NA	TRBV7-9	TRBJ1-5	TGTTCCAGCAGCCTGGGGGGGCAGCCCCAGCATTTT	CSSSLGGQPQHF
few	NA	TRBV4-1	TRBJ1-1	TGCGCCAGCAGCCAAGGTCCGGTGAACACTGAAGCTTTCTTT	CASSQGPVNTEAFF
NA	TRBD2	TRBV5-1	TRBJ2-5	TGCGCCAGCAGCACCGGGACTAGCGGGACAGAGACCCAGTACTTC	CASSTGTSGTETQYF
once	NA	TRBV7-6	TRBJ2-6	TGTGCCAGCAGCTTTCATTCCGTCCAGGCTGGGGCCAACGTCCTGACTTTC	CASSFHSVQAGANVLTF
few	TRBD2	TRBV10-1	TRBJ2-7	TGCGCCAGCAGTGAATCAAATCTAGCGGGAGGGCTCGGACAGTACTTC	CASSESNLAGGLGQYF
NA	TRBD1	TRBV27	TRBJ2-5	TGTGCCAGCAGTCCAAGACAGGGGAGGGAGACCCAGTACTTC	CASSPRQGRETQYF
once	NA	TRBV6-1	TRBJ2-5	TGTGCCAGCAGCGCCCAGGGTCAGGAGACCCAGTACTTC	CASSAQGQETQYF
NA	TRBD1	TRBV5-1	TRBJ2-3	TGCGCCAGCAGCCCCCGACAGGGGTCGGACACAGATACGCAGTATTTT	CASSPRQGSDTDTQYF
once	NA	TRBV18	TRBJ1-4	TGTGCCAGCTCACCACCTGTTGATCACTCGGGAAAACTGTTTTTT	CASSPPVDHSGKLFF
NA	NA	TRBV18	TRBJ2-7	TGTGCCAGCTCACCACGTGGCAGGGCACACTACGAGCAGTACTTC	CASSPRGRAHYEQYF
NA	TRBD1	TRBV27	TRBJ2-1	TGTGCCAGCAGTTTTTTGGACAGGAACAATGAGCAGTTCTTC	CASSFLDRNNEQFF
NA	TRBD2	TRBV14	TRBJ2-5	TGTGCCAGCAGCCATCGTGCGGGAGTAGGGGAGACCCAGTACTTC	CASSHRAGVGETQYF
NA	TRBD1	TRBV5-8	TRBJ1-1	TGTGCCAGCAGCGATCGGACAGGGAGGAACACTGAAGCTTTCTTT	CASSDRTGRNTEAFF
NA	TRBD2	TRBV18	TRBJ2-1	TGTGCCAGCTCACCAGACCCCGGGACTAGCCACAATGAGCAGTTCTTC	CASSPDPGTSHNEQFF
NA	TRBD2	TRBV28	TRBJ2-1	TGTGCCAGCAGTTCCCTCCCCCTAGCGGGTCGAAATGAGCAGTTCTTC	CASSSLPLAGRNEQFF
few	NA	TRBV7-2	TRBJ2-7	TGTGCCAGCAGCCCTATAGGGGTAACCTACGAGCAGTACTTC	CASSPIGVTYEQYF
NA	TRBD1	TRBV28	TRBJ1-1	TGTGCCAGCAGTTTCCCTAAGGGGGCGCGCACTGAAGCTTTCTTT	CASSFPKGARTEAFF
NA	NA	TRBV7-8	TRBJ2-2	TGTGCCAGCAGCTTAGGCAGAGGGATGAACACCGGGGAGCTGTTTTTT	CASSLGRGMNTGELFF
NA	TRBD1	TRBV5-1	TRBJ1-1	TGCGCCAGCAGCTTCGGAGCAGGGGGCACTGAAGCTTTCTTT	CASSFGAGGTEAFF
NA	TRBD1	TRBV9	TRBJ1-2	TGTGCCAGCAGCGTGACAGGGACCAACTATGGCTACACCTTC	CASSVTGTNYGYTF
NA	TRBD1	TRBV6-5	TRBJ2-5	TGTGCCAGCAGTGGACAGGGGTTCACCCAGTACTTC	CASSGQGFTQYF
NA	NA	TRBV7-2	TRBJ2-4	TGTGCCAGCAGCTTAACGGGAAACATTCAGTACTTC	CASSLTGNIQYF
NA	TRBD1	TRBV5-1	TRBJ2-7	TGCGCCAGCAGCCCTGGACAGGGGTGGAACGAGCAGTACTTC	CASSPGQGWNEQYF